This TCR beta chain was recovered during a study of cytomegalovirus exposure and HLA in healthy donors. General study results and limits: A later analysis found most CMV-associated TCR beta chains apparently HLA-restricted. CMV serostatus alone was available as immune exposure information. The study recorded 150 to 200 TCR beta chains that were cytomegalovirus-associated.

It was with 60 Vbeta and 13 Jbeta primers that the PCR ran. The protocol was immunoSEQ multiplex PCR, while the TCRdb copy is restricted to in-frame clones and leaves out a portion. Of over 150,000 clones listed, roughly 80% are singletons. The donors, nominally healthy at sampling, likely had unrecorded immune exposures. Germline CDR1 and CDR2: SEHNR and FQNEAQ (reference sequence). The CDR3 has 17 amino acids. This clone showed up just a few times. Its antigen is not known. One junction end does not reproduce the germline sequence, and a read error may be involved. Source material: PBMCs. V is TRBV7-9 and J is TRBJ1-4; 8 bases line up with TRBD1. The origin of this receptor is a woman aged 25 to 45 in good health and CMV-seronegative. The CDR3 loop is CSSSLTRQGRANEKLFF. The CDR3, as DNA: TGTTCCAGCAGCTTAACTCGACAGGGGCGGGCTAATGAAAAACTGTTTTTT. Full variable domain (missing parts from reference TRBV7-9 and TRBJ1-4): DTGVSQNPRHKITKRGQNVTFRCDPISEHNRLYWYRQTLGQGPEFLTYFQNEAQLEKSRLLSDRFSAERPKGSFSTLEIQRTEQGDSAMYLCSSSLTRQGRANEKLFFGSGTQLSVL.